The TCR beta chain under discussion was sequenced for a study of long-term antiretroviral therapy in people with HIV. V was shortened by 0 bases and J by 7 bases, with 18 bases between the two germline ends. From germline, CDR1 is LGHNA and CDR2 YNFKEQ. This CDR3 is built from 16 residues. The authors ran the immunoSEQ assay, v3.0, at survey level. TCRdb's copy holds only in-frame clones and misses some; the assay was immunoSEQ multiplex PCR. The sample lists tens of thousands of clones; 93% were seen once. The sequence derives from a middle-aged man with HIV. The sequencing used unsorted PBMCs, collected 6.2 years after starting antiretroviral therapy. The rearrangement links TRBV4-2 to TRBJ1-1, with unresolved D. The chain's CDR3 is CASSQDQRPPLGEAFF. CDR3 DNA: TGTGCCAGCAGCCAAGATCAGAGGCCACCCTTGGGTGAAGCTTTCTTT.